The 20 T cell receptor beta chains below come from one sample, sequenced in a study of PD-1 blockade in classical Hodgkin lymphoma. Each patient experienced a relapse that followed autologous stem cell transplantation, and brentuximab vedotin exposure varied. Data came from immunoSEQ multiplex PCR; TCRdb stores just in-frame clones and leaves some out. The table has 20,000 to 25,000 clones, around 65% seen once; the top ten hold about 5%. Sequencing used peripheral blood mononuclear cells (PBMCs), obtained at baseline. The receptors shown here come from a human donor with classical Hodgkin lymphoma.

The chain has TRBV6-4 and TRBJ1-2, with unresolved D. Trimming left V 5 bases short and J 4 bases short, with 11 bases between. Per the germline V gene, CDR1 is MRHNA and CDR2 is SNTAGT. The CDR3 covers 13 residues. Here the CDR3 reads CASSPQGGYGYTF. CDR3 coding DNA: TGTGCCAGCAGTCCTCAAGGAGGCTATGGCTACACCTTC.

The CDR3 DNA sequence: TGTGCCAGCAGCTTGGACAGGGATGCTGGCTACACCTTC. Protein product: CASSLDRDAGYTF. The chain is built from TRBV5-4 and TRBJ1-2; the D gene is possibly TRBD1 (6 bases). Trimming cost V 0 bases and J 7 bases, with 10 bases left between them. Germline CDR1 SGHNT, CDR2 YYREEE (reference sequence). This CDR3 has 13 amino acids.

This chain connects TRBV19 to TRBJ1-3; no clear D. V lost 2 bases and J lost 0, with 11 bases in between. Germline V lookup: CDR1 LNHDA, CDR2 SQIVND (reference sequence). The CDR3 runs 16 residues. CDR3 loop: CASSILFDLSGNTIYF. The CDR3 DNA reads TGTGCCAGTAGTATATTATTCGATCTCTCTGGAAACACCATATATTTT.

The V gene is TRBV28, the J gene TRBJ2-7; 7 bases match TRBD1. The CDR3 is made up of 14 amino acids. The germline CDR1 and CDR2 sequences are MDHEN and SYDVKM. Trimming cost V 10 bases and J 0 bases; bases outside gene matches: 9. The CDR3 loop reads CAILARDSSYEQYF. CDR3 in DNA: TGTGCCATCCTTGCCCGGGACAGCTCCTACGAGCAGTACTTC.

The chain carries TRBV28 and TRBJ1-1, with D uncertain. The CDR3 length is 13 residues. Germline CDR1 and CDR2: MDHEN and SYDVKM. The ends were cut back, 9 bases at V and 0 bases at J, with 11 bases in the middle. This chain's CDR3 is CASLRDLNTEAFF. In DNA, the CDR3 is TGTGCCAGTTTAAGGGATTTGAACACTGAAGCTTTCTTT.

The chain uses TRBV5-1 and TRBJ2-3, with D tentatively TRBD2 (6 bases). Germline V gene data show CDR1 as SGHRS and CDR2 as YFSETQ. This CDR3 is 15 amino acids long. V was trimmed by 4 bases and J by 0 bases, leaving 12 bases between them. CDR3 coding DNA: TGCGCCAGCAGCCAGGACTATCTCAGCACAGATACGCAGTATTTT. The encoded protein is CASSQDYLSTDTQYF.

This chain joins TRBV6-1 and TRBJ2-6; possibly TRBD2 for D (5 bases). The germline V gene has CDR1 MNHNS and CDR2 SASEGT. V was cut by 8 bases and J by 0 bases, with 8 bases left in between. This CDR3 is 14 amino acids long. CDR3 bases: TGTGCCAGCGAGGGTACCTCTGGGGCCAACGTCCTGACTTTC. It is translated as CASEGTSGANVLTF.

Turning to this clone: The sample carries other DNA sequences with the same CDR3. The gene calls are TRBV5-1 and TRBJ2-5, with 8 bases lining up with TRBD1. Germline lookup yields CDR1 SGHRS and CDR2 YFSETQ. The CDR3 totals 13 residues. The V gene end was trimmed by 4 bases and the J gene end by 5 bases; junction bases not matched to a gene: 4. The CDR3 region has the DNA TGCGCCAGCAGCCTGGACAGGGTCGAGACCCAGTACTTC. Protein: CASSLDRVETQYF.

The V call is TRBV20-1, the J call TRBJ2-7; 11 nucleotides agree with TRBD2. The CDR3 is 11 residues long. The junction had 4 bases not matched to a gene; V was cut back by 8 bases and J by 7 bases. The germline gives CDR1 DFQATT, CDR2 SNEGSKA (reference sequence). The CDR3 DNA is TGCAGTTCCTGGACTAGCGGGGAGCAGTACTTC. This sequence encodes CSSWTSGEQYF.

This clone was seen once. The J gene is TRBJ1-5, the V gene TRBV28; D gene unclear. CDR1 is MDHEN, CDR2 SYDVKM, per germline. V lost 6 bases and J lost 4, with 7 bases in between. The CDR3 consists of 12 residues. CDR3 DNA sequence: TGTGCCAGCAGGATCGGAAATCAGCCCCAGCATTTT. Translation gives CASRIGNQPQHF.

V usage is TRBV19 and J usage is TRBJ1-4; 8 nucleotides agree with TRBD1. Germline V gene sequence: CDR1 LNHDA, CDR2 SQIVND (reference sequence). V shed 6 bases and J 2 bases; nucleotides not matched to a gene: 5. CDR3 length: 15 amino acids. The CDR3 spells CASRTGARTNEKLFF. The CDR3 DNA is TGTGCCAGTAGGACAGGGGCCAGGACTAATGAAAAACTGTTTTTT.

V gene TRBV5-4 combines with J gene TRBJ2-5; D may be TRBD1 (5 bases). CDR3 size: 13 residues. The germline gives CDR1 SGHNT, CDR2 YYREEE (reference sequence). The V end lost 4 bases, the J end lost 6 bases, and 13 bases lay between the germline ends. CDR3 residues: CASSQTERQTQYF. The CDR3 coding sequence is TGTGCCAGCAGCCAGACAGAGAGGCAGACCCAGTACTTC.

The chain joins TRBV5-8 to TRBJ2-5; 7 bases line up with TRBD2. Germline CDR1 and CDR2: SGHTS and YDEGEE. CDR3 length: 16 amino acids. With V trimmed by 4 bases and J by 5 bases, 14 bases remained unmatched. The CDR3 loop is CASSRARQGLSETQYF. In DNA, the CDR3 is TGTGCCAGCAGCCGAGCACGCCAGGGACTAAGCGAGACCCAGTACTTC.

The gene calls are TRBV6-1 and TRBJ2-4; D is uncertain. Between the trimmed V and J ends, which lost 1 base and 0 bases, there was a span of 10 bases. Germline loops: CDR1 MNHNS, CDR2 SASEGT. This CDR3 spans 16 amino acids. DNA for the CDR3: TGTGCCAGCAGTGAAGGGCAGTGGATAGCCAAAAACATTCAGTACTTC. It encodes CASSEGQWIAKNIQYF.

The chain couples TRBV6-5 to TRBJ1-3; D gene uncertain. V gave up 7 bases and J gave up 3 bases, with 7 bases separating them. Germline V gene lookup returns CDR1 MNHEY and CDR2 SVGAGI. The length of the CDR3 is 12 residues. Here the CDR3 DNA reads TGTGCCAGCATAGGCTTTGGAAACACCATATATTTT. This codes for CASIGFGNTIYF.

The rearrangement joins TRBV5-1 to TRBJ2-5, with unresolved D. Trimming cost V 0 bases and J 0 bases, with 9 bases left between them. Germline CDR1 reads SGHRS; CDR2 reads YFSETQ. The CDR3 totals 15 residues. CDR3 bases: TGCGCCAGCAGCTTGGCCGGCAGATACCAAGAGACCCAGTACTTC. This translates into CASSLAGRYQETQYF. Based on the CDR3 plus reference TRBV5-1 and TRBJ2-5, the full variable domain is KAGVTQTPRYLIKTRGQQVTLSCSPISGHRSVSWYQQTPGQGLQFLFEYFSETQRNKGNFPGRFSGRQFSNSRSEMNVSTLELGDSALYLCASSLAGRYQETQYFGPGTRLLVL.

This clone was detected a few times. The chain recombines TRBV7-9 with TRBJ1-1, with 8 bases matching TRBD1. Unmatched junction bases numbered 4, after V lost 0 bases and J lost 4 bases. The CDR3 sequence is 15 residues long. Germline-derived CDR1 and CDR2 are SEHNR and FQNEAQ (reference sequence). This chain's CDR3 is CASSLAVTGGTEAFF. CDR3 coding DNA: TGTGCCAGCAGCTTAGCCGTTACAGGGGGCACTGAAGCTTTCTTT.

The gene calls are TRBV30 and TRBJ1-4, with D unclear. V shed 3 bases and J shed 4 bases, with 12 bases lying between them. The CDR3 totals 14 residues. CDR1 is GTSNPN, CDR2 SVGIG, per germline (reference sequence). CDR3 DNA sequence: TGTGCCTGGAGCAGACCTTGGGGTAATGAAAAACTGTTTTTT. Its translation: CAWSRPWGNEKLFF.

The J gene is TRBJ2-6, the V gene TRBV19, with 7 bases identical to TRBD1. Germline trimming cut 6 bases from V and 4 bases from J; bases unmatched to any gene: 12. CDR1 and CDR2 (germline): LNHDA, SQIVND (reference sequence). The length of the CDR3 is 17 residues. The CDR3 loop is CASRPLGEGAGANVLTF. DNA for the CDR3: TGTGCCAGTAGGCCCCTCGGTGAGGGGGCCGGGGCCAACGTCCTGACTTTC.

This clone appeared a few times. This chain connects TRBV4-3 to TRBJ1-2; D is unclear. The CDR3 is made up of 14 amino acids. The germline CDR1 and CDR2 sequences are LGHNA and YSLEER. V lost 0 bases to trimming and J lost 7 bases, with 12 bases between them. This CDR3 is CASSQEGREGGYTF. In nucleotides, the CDR3 is TGCGCCAGCAGCCAAGAGGGAAGGGAGGGTGGCTACACCTTC.